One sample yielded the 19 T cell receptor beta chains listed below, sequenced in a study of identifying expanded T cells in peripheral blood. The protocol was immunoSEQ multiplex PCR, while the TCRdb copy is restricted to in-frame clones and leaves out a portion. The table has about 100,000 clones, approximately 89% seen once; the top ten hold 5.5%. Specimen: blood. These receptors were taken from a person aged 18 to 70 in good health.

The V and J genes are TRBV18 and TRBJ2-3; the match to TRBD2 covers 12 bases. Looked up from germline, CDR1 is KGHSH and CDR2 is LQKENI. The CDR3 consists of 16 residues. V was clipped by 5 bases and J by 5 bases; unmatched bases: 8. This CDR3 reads CASSSASGGAIDTQYF. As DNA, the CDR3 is TGTGCCAGCTCATCGGCTAGCGGGGGGGCTATAGATACGCAGTATTTT.

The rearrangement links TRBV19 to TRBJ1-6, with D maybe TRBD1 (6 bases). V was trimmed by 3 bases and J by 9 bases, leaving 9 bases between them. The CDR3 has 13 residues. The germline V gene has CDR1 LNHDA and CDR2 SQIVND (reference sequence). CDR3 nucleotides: TGTGCCAGTAGTATCAGGGGAAGTTCACCCCTCCACTTT. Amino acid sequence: CASSIRGSSPLHF.

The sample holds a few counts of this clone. The CDR3 reads CASSLGLGRASWGYTF. The CDR3 DNA follows: TGTGCCAGCAGCTTGGGATTGGGCAGGGCTAGTTGGGGCTACACCTTC. V gene TRBV5-6 combines with J gene TRBJ1-2; D might be TRBD1 (5 bases). Per the germline V gene, CDR1 is SGHDT and CDR2 is YYEEEE. Trimming left V 0 bases short and J 8 bases short, with 20 bases between. CDR3 size: 16 residues.

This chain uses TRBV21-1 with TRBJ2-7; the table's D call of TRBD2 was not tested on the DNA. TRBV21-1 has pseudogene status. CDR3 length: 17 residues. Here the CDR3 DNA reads TGTGCCAGCAGCAAATATAGTTCGCGGCAGCTGATCTACGAGCAGTACTTC. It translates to CASSKYSSRQLIYEQYF.

The CDR3 here is CASSPLETANTGELFF. The CDR3 DNA follows: TGTGCCAGCTCACCTCTCGAGACAGCGAACACCGGGGAGCTGTTTTTT. The chain employs TRBV18 and TRBJ2-2, with a tentative D call TRBD1 (5 bases). The CDR3 loop spans 16 amino acids. V dropped 3 bases and J dropped 0 bases, with 11 bases sitting between them. CDR1 and CDR2 (germline): KGHSH, LQKENI.

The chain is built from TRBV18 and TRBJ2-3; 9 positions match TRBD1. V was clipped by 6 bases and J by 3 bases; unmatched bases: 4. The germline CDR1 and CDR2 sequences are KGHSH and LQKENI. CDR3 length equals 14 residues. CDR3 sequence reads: CASSLQGATDTQYF. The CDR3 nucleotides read TGTGCCAGCTCTCTACAGGGGGCGACAGATACGCAGTATTTT.

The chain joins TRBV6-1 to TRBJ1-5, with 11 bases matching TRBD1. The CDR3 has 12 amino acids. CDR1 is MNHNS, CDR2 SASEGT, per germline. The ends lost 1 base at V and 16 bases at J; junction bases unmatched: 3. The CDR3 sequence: CASSEVGTGGHF. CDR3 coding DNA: TGTGCCAGCAGTGAAGTGGGGACAGGGGGTCATTTT.

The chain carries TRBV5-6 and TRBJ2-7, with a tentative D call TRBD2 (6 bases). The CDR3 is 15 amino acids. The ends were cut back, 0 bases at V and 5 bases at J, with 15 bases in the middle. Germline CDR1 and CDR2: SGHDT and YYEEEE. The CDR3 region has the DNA TGTGCCAGCAGCTTGGACCCGGGGGAAGGCGACGAGCAGTACTTC. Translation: CASSLDPGEGDEQYF.

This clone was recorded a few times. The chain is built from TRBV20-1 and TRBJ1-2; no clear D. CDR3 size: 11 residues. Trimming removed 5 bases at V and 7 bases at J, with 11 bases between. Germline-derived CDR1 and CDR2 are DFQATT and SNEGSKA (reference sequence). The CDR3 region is CSAHIASGYTF. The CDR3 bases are TGCAGTGCTCACATCGCTTCTGGCTACACCTTC.

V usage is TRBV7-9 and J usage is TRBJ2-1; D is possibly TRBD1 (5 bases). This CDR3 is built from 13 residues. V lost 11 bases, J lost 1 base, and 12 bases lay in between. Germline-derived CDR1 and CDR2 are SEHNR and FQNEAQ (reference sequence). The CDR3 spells CAETGYSYNEQFF. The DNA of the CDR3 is TGTGCCGAAACAGGATATTCCTACAATGAGCAGTTCTTC.

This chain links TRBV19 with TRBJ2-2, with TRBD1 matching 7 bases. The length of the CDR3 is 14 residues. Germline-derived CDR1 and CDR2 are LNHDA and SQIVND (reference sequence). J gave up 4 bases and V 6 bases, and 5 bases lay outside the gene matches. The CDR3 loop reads CASRGQFLTGELFF. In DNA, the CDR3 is TGTGCCAGTAGGGGACAGTTTCTCACCGGGGAGCTGTTTTTT.

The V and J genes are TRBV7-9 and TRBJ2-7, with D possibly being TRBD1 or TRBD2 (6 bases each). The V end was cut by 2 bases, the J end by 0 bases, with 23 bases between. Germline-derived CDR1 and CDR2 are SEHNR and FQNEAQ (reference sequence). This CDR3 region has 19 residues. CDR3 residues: CASSLFNFEGGPISYEQYF. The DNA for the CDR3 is TGTGCCAGCAGCTTATTTAACTTCGAGGGGGGCCCAATCTCCTACGAGCAGTACTTC.

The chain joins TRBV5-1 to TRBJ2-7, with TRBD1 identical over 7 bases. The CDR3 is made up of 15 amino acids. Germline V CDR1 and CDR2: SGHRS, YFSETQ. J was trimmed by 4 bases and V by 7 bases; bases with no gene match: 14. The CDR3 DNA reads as TGCGCCAGCCGGCTCCTGACAGGGAATTTATACGAGCAGTACTTC. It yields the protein CASRLLTGNLYEQYF.

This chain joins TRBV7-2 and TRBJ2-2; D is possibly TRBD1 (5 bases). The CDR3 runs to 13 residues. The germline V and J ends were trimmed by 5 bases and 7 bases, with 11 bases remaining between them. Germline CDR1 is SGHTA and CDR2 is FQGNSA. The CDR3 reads CASSARQFGELFF. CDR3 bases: TGTGCCAGCAGCGCGCGACAGTTCGGGGAGCTGTTTTTT.

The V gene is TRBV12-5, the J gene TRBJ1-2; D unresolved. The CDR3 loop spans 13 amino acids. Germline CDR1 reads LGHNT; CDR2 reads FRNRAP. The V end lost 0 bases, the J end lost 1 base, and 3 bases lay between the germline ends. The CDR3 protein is CASGLVLNYGYTF. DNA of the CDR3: TGTGCTAGTGGTTTGGTACTTAACTATGGCTACACCTTC.

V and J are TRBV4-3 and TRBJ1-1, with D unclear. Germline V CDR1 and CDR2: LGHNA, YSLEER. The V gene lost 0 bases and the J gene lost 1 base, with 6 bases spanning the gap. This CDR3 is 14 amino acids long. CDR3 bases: TGCGCCAGCAGCCAAGATCAGAGGAACACTGAAGCTTTCTTT. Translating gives CASSQDQRNTEAFF.

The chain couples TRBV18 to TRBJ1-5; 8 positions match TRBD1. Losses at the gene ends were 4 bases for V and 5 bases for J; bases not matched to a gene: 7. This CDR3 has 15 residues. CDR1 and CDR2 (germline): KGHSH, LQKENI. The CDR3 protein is CASSLGQGGDQPQHF. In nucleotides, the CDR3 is TGTGCCAGCTCACTAGGACAGGGAGGGGATCAGCCCCAGCATTTT.

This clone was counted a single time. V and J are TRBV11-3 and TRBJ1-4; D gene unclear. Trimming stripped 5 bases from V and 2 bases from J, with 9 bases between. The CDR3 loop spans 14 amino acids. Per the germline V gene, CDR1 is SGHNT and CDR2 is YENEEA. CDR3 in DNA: TGTGCCAGCAGCCCCCCCTTCACTAATGAAAAACTGTTTTTT. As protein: CASSPPFTNEKLFF.

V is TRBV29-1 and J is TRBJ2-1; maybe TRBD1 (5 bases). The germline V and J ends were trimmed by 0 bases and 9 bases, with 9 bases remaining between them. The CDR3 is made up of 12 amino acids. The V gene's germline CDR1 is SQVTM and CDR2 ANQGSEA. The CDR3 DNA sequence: TGCAGCGTTGAAGATCCTGGGGCTGAGCAGTTCTTC. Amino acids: CSVEDPGAEQFF.